This T cell receptor (beta chain) was sequenced during a study of blood T cell repertoires in COVID-19. About the study: The United States, Italy and Spain supplied acute and convalescent COVID-19 samples. PBMCs, B-cell-depleted T cells, or T cells were the source of the cDNA or gDNA that made up the material.

How the authors handled the data: For nucleated cells, counts were estimated from reference gene primer amplification. Profiled with immunoSEQ multiplex PCR; TCRdb holds only in-frame clones, not every one. V and J calls and clone size are as listed in that table; D and trimming were resolved from the DNA. The repertoire includes tens of thousands of clones, about 83% of them detected once, and about 15% sits in the top ten. V dropped 4 bases and J dropped 9; count of bases not matched to a gene: 6. Germline CDR1 and CDR2: LGHDT and YNNKEL (reference sequence). The CDR3 is 15 residues long. V usage is TRBV3-1 (or the pseudogene TRBV3-2) and J usage is TRBJ2-1; 13 positions agree with TRBD2. The source material was peripheral blood. The sequence came from a human donor in a cohort sampled during active COVID-19. The CDR3, as DNA: TGTGCCAGCAGCCCAAGGACTAGCGGGGGACTTGAGCAGTTCTTC. Protein product: CASSPRTSGGLEQFF.